Following are 24 T cell receptor beta chains from one sample sequenced in a study of cytomegalovirus exposure and HLA in healthy donors. The PCR used 60 Vbeta and 13 Jbeta primers. The data were produced by immunoSEQ multiplex PCR, yet TCRdb's version contains in-frame clones alone and is incomplete. The data contain some 150,000 clones, 55% to 70% of them singletons. Sequencing input: PBMCs. These receptors came from a woman between 55 and 75 years old in good health and CMV-seropositive.

V is TRBV28 and J is TRBJ2-7, with D possibly being TRBD1 (5 bases). Germline V gene sequence: CDR1 MDHEN, CDR2 SYDVKM. V was shortened by 6 bases and J by 4 bases, with 22 bases between the two germline ends. This CDR3 spans 16 amino acids. CDR3 bases: TGTGCCAGCAGCTCTCAACTACAGGCTGTTGGGTACGAGCAGTACTTC. Amino acid sequence: CASSSQLQAVGYEQYF. Supplemented by reference TRBV28 and TRBJ2-7, the full variable domain reads DVKVTQSSRYLVKRTGEKVFLECVQDMDHENMFWYRQDPGLGLRLIYFSYDVKMKEKGDIPEGYSVSREKKERFSLILESASTNQTSMYLCASSSQLQAVGYEQYFGPGTRLTVT.

The V call is TRBV4-3, the J call TRBJ2-7; 9 bases align to TRBD1. There are 15 residues in the CDR3. The V gene's germline CDR1 is LGHNA and CDR2 YSLEER. V lost 5 bases and J lost 0; bases outside the gene matches: 5. DNA for the CDR3: TGCGCCAGCAGCGTTGACAGGGGGAGCTCCTACGAGCAGTACTTC. This encodes CASSVDRGSSYEQYF.

The V call is TRBV5-1, the J call TRBJ1-2, with TRBD1 matching 7 bases. Germline V gene sequence: CDR1 SGHRS, CDR2 YFSETQ. The length of the CDR3 is 15 residues. V trimming: 4 bases; J trimming: 5 bases; junction bases outside the gene matches: 11. In nucleotides, the CDR3 is TGCGCCAGCAGCGCCCGACAGGGCGTGAGGTATGGCTACACCTTC. Translating gives CASSARQGVRYGYTF. The variable domain in full, with the rest retrieved from reference TRBV5-1 and TRBJ1-2, is KAGVTQTPRYLIKTRGQQVTLSCSPISGHRSVSWYQQTPGQGLQFLFEYFSETQRNKGNFPGRFSGRQFSNSRSEMNVSTLELGDSALYLCASSARQGVRYGYTFGSGTRLTVV.

The rearrangement joins TRBV30 to TRBJ2-1, with TRBD2 identical over 8 bases. This CDR3 has 14 amino acids. The V segment lost 3 bases and the J segment 6 bases; nucleotides outside the gene matches: 7. CDR1 and CDR2 (germline): GTSNPN, SVGIG (reference sequence). The CDR3 spells CAWSTGGFINEQFF. CDR3 sequence (DNA): TGTGCCTGGAGCACGGGGGGGTTCATCAATGAGCAGTTCTTC.

The chain has TRBV10-2 and TRBJ2-7, with 7 bases that match TRBD2. Germline CDR1 and CDR2: WSHSY and SAAADI. V trimming: 8 bases; J trimming: 7 bases; junction bases outside the gene matches: 2. This CDR3 region has 10 residues. The CDR3 sequence is CASGGGEQYF. The CDR3, as DNA: TGCGCCAGCGGGGGAGGGGAGCAGTACTTC.

This chain uses TRBV5-4 with TRBJ2-3, with 13 bases that match TRBD2. CDR3 length equals 16 residues. J was trimmed by 3 bases and V by 3 bases; bases with no gene match: 4. Germline V gene lookup returns CDR1 SGHNT and CDR2 YYREEE (reference sequence). CDR3 bases: TGTGCCAGCAGCTCCCGGACTAGCGGGAGTACAGATACGCAGTATTTT. This encodes CASSSRTSGSTDTQYF. The full variable domain, its missing parts supplied by reference TRBV5-4 and TRBJ2-3, is ETGVTQSPTHLIKTRGQQVTLRCSSQSGHNTVSWYQQALGQGPQFIFQYYREEENGRGNFPPRFSGLQFPNYSSELNVNALELDDSALYLCASSSRTSGSTDTQYFGPGTRLTVL.

This clone was counted a few times. The CDR3 sequence: CASSTRQDLNTGELFF. In DNA form, the CDR3 reads TGTGCCAGCTCAACGCGACAGGACCTGAACACCGGGGAGCTGTTTTTT. The V gene is TRBV18, the J gene TRBJ2-2; a weak D match, TRBD1 (6 bases). The CDR3 sequence is 16 residues long. CDR1 and CDR2 from the germline V gene are KGHSH and LQKENI. V dropped 5 bases and J dropped 1 base, with 14 bases sitting between them.

The V gene is TRBV19, the J gene TRBJ2-7, with D perhaps TRBD2 (6 bases). Between the trimmed V and J ends, which lost 5 bases and 0 bases, there was a span of 14 bases. The length of the CDR3 is 15 residues. From germline, CDR1 is LNHDA and CDR2 SQIVND (reference sequence). The CDR3 DNA reads TGTGCCAGTAGTTTGGGTCGGGGGACCTCCTACGAGCAGTACTTC. The encoded protein is CASSLGRGTSYEQYF.

This clone was recorded once. This chain links TRBV5-1 with TRBJ2-3; 10 positions match TRBD2. Germline V gene data show CDR1 as SGHRS and CDR2 as YFSETQ. V lost 9 bases and J lost 0; bases outside the gene matches: 10. The CDR3 is made up of 16 amino acids. CDR3 sequence (DNA): TGCGCCACAAAACCGGGACTAGCGACTAGCACAGATACGCAGTATTTT. Translated, it gives CATKPGLATSTDTQYF.

This chain uses TRBV9 with TRBJ2-2; TRBD2 is a possible D gene (5 bases). The CDR3 covers 15 residues. V dropped 5 bases and J dropped 5 bases, with 16 bases sitting between them. Germline V lookup: CDR1 SGDLS, CDR2 YYNGEE. Written as DNA, the CDR3 is TGTGCCAGCAGTCCCGGGCCCGGAGGTACCGGGGAGCTGTTTTTT. This translates into CASSPGPGGTGELFF.

The rearrangement links TRBV28 to TRBJ2-1; 7 bases match TRBD2. This CDR3 contains 15 residues. The V gene end was trimmed by 5 bases and the J gene end by 2 bases; junction bases not matched to a gene: 6. CDR1 MDHEN and CDR2 SYDVKM come from the germline V gene. The CDR3 DNA follows: TGTGCCAGCAGTGTGGCGGGAGTGCCCTACAATGAGCAGTTCTTC. It encodes CASSVAGVPYNEQFF.

The chain couples TRBV5-1 to TRBJ2-7; TRBD2 aligns across 12 bases. The V gene end was trimmed by 5 bases and the J gene end by 3 bases; junction bases not matched to a gene: 9. This CDR3 contains 16 residues. Germline CDR1 is SGHRS and CDR2 is YFSETQ. CDR3 sequence: CASRPGETSGSYEQYF. The CDR3 DNA reads as TGCGCCAGCAGGCCCGGGGAGACTAGCGGGAGCTACGAGCAGTACTTC.

This chain uses TRBV5-5 with TRBJ1-4; TRBD1 matches at 10 bases. Germline loops: CDR1 SGHKS, CDR2 YYEKEE (reference sequence). J was trimmed by 7 bases and V by 4 bases; bases with no gene match: 7. CDR3 length equals 15 residues. CDR3 protein: CASSTPTGGPEKLFF. DNA of the CDR3: TGTGCCAGCAGCACCCCGACAGGGGGCCCTGAAAAACTGTTTTTT.

CDR3 in DNA: TGTGCCAGCAGCGGTCCGTATATAGATACGCAGTATTTT. It codes for CASSGPYIDTQYF. V is TRBV9 and J is TRBJ2-3; D gene uncertain. Germline-derived CDR1 and CDR2 are SGDLS and YYNGEE. This CDR3 has 13 residues. The V and J ends lost 3 bases and 5 bases respectively, with 10 bases between them.

The J gene is TRBJ1-1, the V gene TRBV4-1, with 7 nucleotides matching TRBD1. This CDR3 region has 18 residues. The trim removed 1 base at V and 2 bases at J, leaving 13 bases unmatched. Germline CDR1 is MGHRA and CDR2 is YSYEKL. The CDR3 bases are TGCGCCAGCAGCCAAGCCCCGGCAGGGGGTGGTGGAAACACTGAAGCTTTCTTT. Protein product: CASSQAPAGGGGNTEAFF.

This chain uses TRBV7-9 with TRBJ2-7, with 13 bases fitting TRBD2. This CDR3 has 15 amino acids. Germline CDR1 SEHNR, CDR2 FQNEAQ (reference sequence). V shed 1 base, J shed 7 bases, and the junction held 4 bases outside the gene matches. For the CDR3, the DNA is TGTGCCAGCAGCTTAGGGGGACTAGCGGGACTGGAGCAGTACTTC. It codes for CASSLGGLAGLEQYF.

The rearrangement links TRBV7-3 to TRBJ2-3; unclear D gene. Per the germline V gene, CDR1 is SGHTA and CDR2 is FQGTGA. The CDR3 loop spans 14 amino acids. Trimming took 0 bases from V and 0 from J, leaving 4 bases between them. The CDR3 reads CASSLTASTDTQYF. As DNA, the CDR3 is TGTGCCAGCAGCTTAACGGCTAGCACAGATACGCAGTATTTT.

V usage is TRBV5-1 and J usage is TRBJ1-1, with 8 positions matching TRBD1. Germline CDR1 is SGHRS and CDR2 is YFSETQ. Trimming cost V 4 bases and J 3 bases; bases outside gene matches: 8. The CDR3 has 15 residues. The CDR3, as DNA: TGCGCCAGCAGCCCCCTAGGACAGGGATACACTGAAGCTTTCTTT. This gives the protein CASSPLGQGYTEAFF.

This chain links TRBV9 with TRBJ1-5; TRBD1 aligns across 9 bases. CDR3 length: 15 amino acids. CDR1 and CDR2 from the germline V gene are SGDLS and YYNGEE. Trimming took 4 bases from V and 4 from J; bases not matched to a gene: 6. The CDR3 loop reads CASSPTGGINQPQHF. The CDR3 bases are TGTGCCAGCAGCCCGACAGGGGGTATTAATCAGCCCCAGCATTTT.

This rearrangement joins TRBV28 to TRBJ2-7; TRBD1 matches 8 bases. The CDR3 totals 13 residues. Trimming removed 8 bases from V and 7 bases from J; junction bases left unmatched: 10. CDR1 and CDR2 (germline): MDHEN, SYDVKM. DNA for the CDR3: TGTGCCAGCGCGAGACAGGGGAAGAAGGAGCAGTACTTC. Its protein product is CASARQGKKEQYF.

This clone was seen only a few times. This rearrangement joins TRBV5-1 to TRBJ2-5; 8 bases are shared with TRBD2. The junction had 4 bases not matched to a gene; V was cut back by 4 bases and J by 5 bases. There are 13 residues in the CDR3. CDR1 is SGHRS and CDR2 is YFSETQ in the germline V gene. DNA for the CDR3: TGCGCCAGCAGCCCTGGACTAGCCGAGACCCAGTACTTC. Its protein is CASSPGLAETQYF.

The chain's CDR3 is CASSLGGPQHGYTF. Written as DNA, the CDR3 is TGTGCCAGCAGCTTAGGAGGGCCGCAGCATGGCTACACCTTC. The J gene is TRBJ1-2, the V gene TRBV7-2; D is unresolved. The germline V and J ends were trimmed by 1 base and 6 bases, with 12 bases remaining between them. Germline lookup yields CDR1 SGHTA and CDR2 FQGNSA. The CDR3 loop spans 14 amino acids.

This clone was seen only a few times. This chain links TRBV18 with TRBJ2-3; 7 bases map to TRBD1. Germline loops: CDR1 KGHSH, CDR2 LQKENI. The CDR3 covers 13 residues. The ends lost 9 bases at V and 9 bases at J; junction bases unmatched: 12. In DNA form, the CDR3 reads TGTGCCAGTACAATCTATACAGGGGAAACGCAGTATTTT. Amino acid sequence: CASTIYTGETQYF. The full variable domain, its missing parts supplied by reference TRBV18 and TRBJ2-3, is NAGVMQNPRHLVRRRGQEARLRCSPMKGHSHVYWYRQLPEEGLKFMVYLQKENIIDESGMPKERFSAEFPKEGPSILRIQQVVRGDSAAYFCASTIYTGETQYFGPGTRLTVL.

This clone has a handful of counts. The J gene is TRBJ2-2, the V gene TRBV30, with D possibly TRBD2 on 7 matching bases. The CDR3 loop spans 15 amino acids. CDR1 and CDR2 (germline): GTSNPN, SVGIG (reference sequence). Trimming cost V 1 base and J 6 bases, with 15 bases left between them. The CDR3 coding sequence is TGTGCCTGGAGTGCCATTCCCGGGGGGCCCGGGGAGCTGTTTTTT. The encoded protein is CAWSAIPGGPGELFF.